The T cell receptor beta chain under discussion was sequenced for a study of early T cells in non-severe SARS-CoV-2 infection. Turning to the study itself: The sequenced material was bulk RNA from unsorted whole blood, and its chains were unpaired. General study findings and limits: Anti-spike CD8 responses were favored in VDJdb matching, and private and CD4 specificities were missed.

Germline V gene lookup returns CDR1 MNHEY and CDR2 SMNVEV (reference sequence). Losses at the gene ends were 8 bases for V and 4 bases for J; bases not matched to a gene: 12. This CDR3 has 15 amino acids. The TCR library protocol was used to attach unique molecular identifiers. These identifiers were attached to individual cDNA molecules. TCRdb processed the 5' RACE reads anew with MiXCR; each CDR3 protein has one entry. The sample includes some 33,000 distinct CDR3 sequences, under 6% of them seen just once. The table lists this clonotype with a few counts. Its antigen is not identified. This chain joins TRBV27 and TRBJ2-5, with 8 bases fitting TRBD1. The receptor was derived from an adult who was a healthcare worker with PCR-confirmed SARS-CoV-2 infection or an uninfected control (not recorded which). Input material: whole blood. The CDR3 loop is CASLDREVGRETQYF. In DNA form, the CDR3 reads TGTGCCAGCCTGGACAGGGAAGTTGGGCGAGAGACCCAGTACTTC.